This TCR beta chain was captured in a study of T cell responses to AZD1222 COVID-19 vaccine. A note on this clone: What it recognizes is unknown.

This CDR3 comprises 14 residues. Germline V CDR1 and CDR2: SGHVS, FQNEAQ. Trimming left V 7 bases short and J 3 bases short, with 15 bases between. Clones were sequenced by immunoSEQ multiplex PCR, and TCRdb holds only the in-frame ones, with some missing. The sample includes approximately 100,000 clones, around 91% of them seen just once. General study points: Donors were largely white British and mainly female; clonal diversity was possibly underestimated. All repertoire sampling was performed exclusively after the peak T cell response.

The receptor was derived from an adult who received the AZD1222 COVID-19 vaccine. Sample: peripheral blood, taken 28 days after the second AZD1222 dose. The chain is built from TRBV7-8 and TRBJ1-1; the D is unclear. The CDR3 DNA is TGTGCCAGCAAGCCGAGCCCGATGTACACTGAAGCTTTCTTT. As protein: CASKPSPMYTEAFF.